Below are 25 T cell receptor beta chains sequenced from a single sample in a study of T cells in Graves' hyperthyroidism and ophthalmopathy. RNA transcripts served as the template for amplifying TCR beta CDR3 regions. HTBI primers were used for first-round RT-PCR of the TCR CDR3. MiXCR, run by TCRdb on the multiplex PCR reads, gives a single entry per CDR3 protein. The sample lists under 550,000 distinct CDR3 sequences, just under 20% seen once, with about 50% in the top ten. The sequencing input was blood. These receptors were collected from a man aged 40-50 years with Graves' ophthalmopathy.

This clonotype was detected many times. The V and J genes are TRBV3-1 and TRBJ1-1; D is undetermined. CDR3 size: 15 residues. Germline V gene lookup returns CDR1 LGHDT and CDR2 YNNKEL (reference sequence). Trimming left V 4 bases short and J 4 bases short, with 16 bases between. As DNA, the CDR3 is TGTGCCAGCAGCCTGAACAGCGATCGGGGCACTGAAGCTTTCTTT. It yields the protein CASSLNSDRGTEAFF.

V usage is TRBV3-1 and J usage is TRBJ2-7, with 10 bases aligning to TRBD1. J was trimmed by 5 bases and V by 3 bases; bases with no gene match: 4. Germline assignment: CDR1 LGHDT and CDR2 YNNKEL (reference sequence). The CDR3 spans 14 residues. As DNA, the CDR3 is TGTGCCAGCAGCCACGGGACAGGGGTCCACGAGCAGTACTTC. Its translation is CASSHGTGVHEQYF.

This clonotype appeared many times. The chain couples TRBV2 to TRBJ2-5, with D possibly matching TRBD1 (5 bases). This CDR3 is built from 15 residues. Between the trimmed V and J ends, which lost 6 bases and 3 bases, there was a span of 17 bases. The germline CDR1 and CDR2 sequences are SNHLY and FYNNEI. This chain's CDR3 is CASSPMLGHKETQYF. DNA for the CDR3: TGTGCCAGCAGCCCAATGCTAGGACATAAAGAGACCCAGTACTTC. Based on the CDR3 plus reference TRBV2 and TRBJ2-5, the full variable domain is EPEVTQTPSHQVTQMGQEVILRCVPISNHLYFYWYRQILGQKVEFLVSFYNNEISEKSEIFDDQFSVERPDGSNFTLKIRSTKLEDSAMYFCASSPMLGHKETQYFGPGTRLLVL.

Ten or more counts support this clonotype. The chain employs TRBV11-3 and TRBJ2-3; TRBD1 is a possible D gene (6 bases). Per germline, CDR1 SGHNT and CDR2 YENEEA. V was pared by 5 bases and J by 4 bases, with 28 bases between. This CDR3 region has 19 residues. The CDR3 sequence: CASSPTGRPLRELSDTQYF. CDR3 in DNA: TGTGCCAGCAGCCCAACAGGGAGACCCTTAAGGGAGCTGTCAGATACGCAGTATTTT.

With respect to this clonotype: A read error may be the cause here, since a much bigger clone is one base away. The J gene is TRBJ1-1, the V gene TRBV6-5, with a possible D match to TRBD1 (5 bases). The CDR3 has 15 amino acids. Germline CDR1 is MNHEY and CDR2 is SVGAGI. The CDR3 region is CASSYSGRAHTESFF. DNA for the CDR3: TGTGCCAGCAGTTACTCTGGCAGGGCGCACACTGAATCTTTCTTT.

The chain couples TRBV19 to TRBJ1-1; maybe TRBD1 (6 bases). CDR3 length: 13 amino acids. Germline assignment: CDR1 LNHDA and CDR2 SQIVND (reference sequence). V was trimmed by 2 bases and J by 3 bases, leaving 7 bases between them. DNA of the CDR3: TGTGCCAGTAGTATAAACAGGGACACTGAAGCTTTCTTT. Protein product: CASSINRDTEAFF. Complete variable domain (other parts from reference TRBV19 and TRBJ1-1): DGGITQSPKYLFRKEGQNVTLSCEQNLNHDAMYWYRQDPGQGLRLIYYSQIVNDFQKGDIAEGYSVSREKKESFPLTVTSAQKNPTAFYLCASSINRDTEAFFGQGTRLTVV.

This chain connects TRBV5-1 to TRBJ1-3, with D maybe TRBD1 (5 bases). V gave up 3 bases and J gave up 2 bases, with 9 bases separating them. The V gene's germline CDR1 is SGHRS and CDR2 YFSETQ. The CDR3 has 14 residues. This CDR3 is CASSWGVTGNTIYF. The CDR3 DNA reads TGCGCCAGCAGCTGGGGGGTAACTGGAAACACCATATATTTT.

The chain uses TRBV20-1 and TRBJ1-2; D unclear. The CDR3 is 13 amino acids. Germline CDR1 reads DFQATT; CDR2 reads SNEGSKA (reference sequence). The CDR3 DNA is TGCAGCGTTGATCGGGGATCTAACTATGGCTACACCTTC. Translating gives CSVDRGSNYGYTF.

This clonotype came up a few times. The genes are TRBV2 and TRBJ2-3, with 7 bases matching TRBD2. In germline, CDR1 is SNHLY, CDR2 FYNNEI. With V trimmed by 11 bases and J by 2 bases, 10 bases remained unmatched. CDR3 length equals 14 residues. The CDR3 reads CADGSGTFTDTQYF. CDR3 in DNA: TGTGCCGACGGGAGCGGGACCTTCACAGATACGCAGTATTTT.

This clonotype was recorded many times. The chain is built from TRBV6-1 and TRBJ2-1; 12 bases align to TRBD2. V was pared by 7 bases and J by 3 bases, with 4 bases of the junction left unmatched. Germline assignment: CDR1 MNHNS and CDR2 SASEGT. The CDR3 spans 15 residues. This chain's CDR3 is CASNKLAGGYNEQFF. CDR3 DNA sequence: TGTGCCAGCAATAAACTAGCGGGAGGCTACAATGAGCAGTTCTTC.

This sequence joins TRBV18 and TRBJ2-1, with D unresolved. From germline, CDR1 is KGHSH and CDR2 LQKENI. This CDR3 contains 13 residues. With 0 bases removed from V and 7 bases from J, the gap between germline ends came to 7 bases. DNA for the CDR3: TGTGCCAGCTCACCACCGGGCCAAAATGAGCAGTTCTTC. This gives the protein CASSPPGQNEQFF.

The chain uses TRBV7-9 and TRBJ2-2, with a tentative D call TRBD1 (6 bases). Trimming shortened V by 11 bases and J by 0 bases, and 13 bases separated the two germline ends. The germline V gene encodes CDR1 SEHNR and CDR2 FQNEAQ (reference sequence). The CDR3 has 14 amino acids. The CDR3 here is CALPGTPNTGELFF. The CDR3 DNA reads as TGTGCCTTACCCGGGACACCGAACACCGGGGAGCTGTTTTTT.

V gene TRBV30 combines with J gene TRBJ1-2; TRBD1 matches at 10 bases. The CDR3 is made up of 19 amino acids. CDR1 is GTSNPN and CDR2 is SVGIG in the germline V gene (reference sequence). The J segment lost 5 bases and the V segment lost 1 base, leaving 19 bases of the junction unmatched. Here the CDR3 reads CAWSGFLDRDRGNEYGYTF. CDR3 in DNA: TGTGCCTGGAGTGGATTTCTCGACCGGGACAGGGGTAATGAATATGGCTACACCTTC.

A few counts support this clonotype. The V gene is TRBV6-1, the J gene TRBJ2-1; 12 nucleotides line up with TRBD2. This CDR3 spans 17 amino acids. V trimming: 4 bases; J trimming: 7 bases; junction bases outside the gene matches: 11. The germline V gene encodes CDR1 MNHNS and CDR2 SASEGT. This chain's CDR3 is CASSVGPSSGRGNEQFF. In DNA, the CDR3 is TGTGCCAGCAGTGTAGGACCTTCTAGCGGGAGGGGAAATGAGCAGTTCTTC.

In this sample, this clonotype turned up many times. This rearrangement joins TRBV7-6 to TRBJ2-3, with TRBD1 as a possible D gene (6 bases). The CDR3 covers 14 residues. V lost 6 bases to trimming and J lost 5 bases, with 15 bases between them. Looked up from germline, CDR1 is SGHVS and CDR2 is FNYEAQ. The CDR3 DNA reads as TGTGCCAGCAGGGGCGGAACAGGGCGAGATACGCAGTATTTT. Encoded protein: CASRGGTGRDTQYF.

A few counts support this clonotype. This chain uses TRBV5-6 with TRBJ2-3, with D perhaps assigned TRBD1 or TRBD2 (5 bases each). Germline CDR1 and CDR2: SGHDT and YYEEEE. The CDR3 has 14 amino acids. Between the trimmed V and J ends, which lost 0 bases and 7 bases, there was a span of 12 bases. CDR3 region: CASSLEARGYTQYF. CDR3 DNA sequence: TGTGCCAGCAGCTTGGAGGCCCGGGGCTATACGCAGTATTTT.

This clonotype was seen repeatedly, ten times or more. This chain connects TRBV2 to TRBJ1-2, with D hard to call. This CDR3 has 11 amino acids. CDR1 SNHLY and CDR2 FYNNEI come from the germline V gene. Trimming removed 10 bases at V and 1 base at J, with 7 bases between. CDR3 sequence reads: CATDHNYGYTF. The CDR3 region has the DNA TGTGCCACCGATCATAACTATGGCTACACCTTC.

This clonotype has only one observation. The chain has TRBV12-5 and TRBJ1-1; unclear D gene. V lost 6 bases, J lost 1 base, and 15 bases lay in between. The CDR3 runs 15 residues. Germline V CDR1 and CDR2: LGHNT, FRNRAP. The CDR3 sequence: CASGPHTSKNTEAFF. DNA for the CDR3: TGTGCTAGTGGACCACATACCTCAAAGAACACTGAAGCTTTCTTT.

The chain uses TRBV6-7 and TRBJ1-4, with D hard to call. TRBV6-7 is an ORF for which the function is uncertain. CDR3 length: 14 residues. Trimming took 6 bases from V and 6 from J, leaving 14 bases between them. CDR3 in amino acids: CASSLNIRDEKLFF. Here the CDR3 DNA reads TGTGCCAGCAGCTTAAATATAAGGGATGAAAAACTGTTTTTT.

This clonotype was detected ten times or more. The CDR3 bases are TGTGCCAGCAGCCAAGAACTCGGACAGGGCGACCACACCTTC. Its translation is CASSQELGQGDHTF. This chain joins TRBV3-1 and TRBJ1-2; 8 nucleotides align to TRBD1. The ends lost 0 bases at V and 12 bases at J; junction bases unmatched: 9. This CDR3 is built from 14 residues. CDR1 and CDR2 (germline): LGHDT, YNNKEL (reference sequence). Filled out from reference TRBV3-1 and TRBJ1-2, the complete variable domain reads DTAVSQTPKYLVTQMGNDKSIKCEQNLGHDTMYWYKQDSKKFLKIMFSYNNKELIINETVPNRFSPKSPDKAHLNLHINSLELGDSAVYFCASSQELGQGDHTFGSGTRLTVV.

The chain recombines TRBV18 with TRBJ2-3, with unresolved D. From germline, CDR1 is KGHSH and CDR2 LQKENI. The CDR3 has 15 residues. V gave up 2 bases and J gave up 6 bases, with 15 bases separating them. The CDR3 loop reads CASSPYGAHSDTQYF. CDR3 in DNA: TGTGCCAGCTCACCATATGGCGCCCATAGCGATACGCAGTATTTT. The variable domain in full, with the rest retrieved from reference TRBV18 and TRBJ2-3, is NAGVMQNPRHLVRRRGQEARLRCSPMKGHSHVYWYRQLPEEGLKFMVYLQKENIIDESGMPKERFSAEFPKEGPSILRIQQVVRGDSAAYFCASSPYGAHSDTQYFGPGTRLTVL.

This clonotype appeared many times. V gene TRBV9 combines with J gene TRBJ1-1; D not certain. The CDR3 totals 14 residues. Germline lookup yields CDR1 SGDLS and CDR2 YYNGEE. V gave up 3 bases and J gave up 5 bases, with 14 bases separating them. The CDR3 nucleotides read TGTGCCAGCAGCGCGTTGAGGGATGGGACTGAAGCTTTCTTT. Protein product: CASSALRDGTEAFF.

The rearrangement uses TRBV20-1 and TRBJ2-3, with TRBD2 matching over 14 bases. V gave up 3 bases and J gave up 5 bases; unmatched junction bases: 4. The CDR3 runs to 15 residues. The germline CDR1 and CDR2 sequences are DFQATT and SNEGSKA (reference sequence). The CDR3: CSASGTSGSLDTQYF. CDR3 DNA sequence: TGCAGTGCTAGCGGGACTAGCGGGAGTTTAGATACGCAGTATTTT.

V is TRBV5-1 and J is TRBJ2-1; D may match TRBD1 or TRBD2 (7 bases each). CDR1 SGHRS and CDR2 YFSETQ come from the germline V gene. The CDR3 contains 14 residues. V was shortened by 6 bases and J by 4 bases, with 14 bases between the two germline ends. The CDR3 DNA follows: TGCGCCAGCACAGGGGGGGGGCAATACAATGAGCAGTTCTTC. This translates into CASTGGGQYNEQFF. The variable domain in full, completed from reference TRBV5-1 and TRBJ2-1, reads KAGVTQTPRYLIKTRGQQVTLSCSPISGHRSVSWYQQTPGQGLQFLFEYFSETQRNKGNFPGRFSGRQFSNSRSEMNVSTLELGDSALYLCASTGGGQYNEQFFGPGTRLTVL.

As to this clonotype: The junction departs from the called germline gene at one end, perhaps through a read error. The chain links TRBV5-1 to TRBJ1-4; D is undetermined. Germline V gene data show CDR1 as SGHRS and CDR2 as YFSETQ. The CDR3 consists of 16 residues. CDR3 bases: TGTGCCAGCAGCCTCAGTGGAGTGGCGAGTAATGAAAAACTGTTTTTT. Protein sequence: CASSLSGVASNEKLFF.